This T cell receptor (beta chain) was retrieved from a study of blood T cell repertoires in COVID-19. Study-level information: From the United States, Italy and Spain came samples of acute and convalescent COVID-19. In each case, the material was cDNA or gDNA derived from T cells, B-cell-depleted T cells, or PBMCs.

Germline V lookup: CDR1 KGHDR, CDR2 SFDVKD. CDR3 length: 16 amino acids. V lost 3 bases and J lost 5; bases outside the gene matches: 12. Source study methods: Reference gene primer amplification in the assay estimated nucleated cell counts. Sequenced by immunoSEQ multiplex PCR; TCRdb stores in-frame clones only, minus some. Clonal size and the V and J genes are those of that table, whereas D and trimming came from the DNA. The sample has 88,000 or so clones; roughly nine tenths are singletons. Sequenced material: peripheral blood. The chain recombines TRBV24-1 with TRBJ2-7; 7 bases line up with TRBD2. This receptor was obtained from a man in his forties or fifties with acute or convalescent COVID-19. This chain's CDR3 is CATSDARGAREDEQYF. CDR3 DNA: TGTGCCACCAGTGATGCAAGGGGTGCCCGGGAGGACGAGCAGTACTTC.